The 4 T cell receptor beta chains below come from one sample, sequenced in a study of early T cells in non-severe SARS-CoV-2 infection. TCRdb used MiXCR to reprocess the 5' RACE reads, holding one entry per CDR3 protein. Here the sample spans around 50,000 distinct CDR3 sequences, about 12% being singletons. The source material was whole blood. These receptor sequences come from an adult who was a healthcare worker with PCR-confirmed SARS-CoV-2 infection or an uninfected control (not recorded which).

This clonotype was seen more than once but under ten times. DNA for the CDR3: TGTGCCAGCAGCTTAACAGTCACGGCCACCTACAATGAGCAGTTCTTC. It yields the protein CASSLTVTATYNEQFF. The chain employs TRBV7-3 and TRBJ2-1; D is uncertain. The ends were cut back, 0 bases at V and 2 bases at J, with 11 bases in the middle. From germline, CDR1 is SGHTA and CDR2 FQGTGA. This CDR3 region has 16 residues.

This clonotype was counted only a few times. The chain carries TRBV7-2 and TRBJ1-1, with a possible D match to TRBD1 (6 bases). CDR1 is SGHTA, CDR2 FQGNSA, per germline. Trimming removed 1 base from V and 4 bases from J, with 13 bases in between. CDR3 size: 15 residues. CDR3 residues: CASSLGRRDTTEAFF. The CDR3 DNA follows: TGTGCCAGCAGCTTAGGAAGGCGGGACACCACTGAAGCTTTCTTT.

This clonotype was seen at least ten times. The V gene is TRBV6-2 or TRBV6-3, the J gene TRBJ2-7, with a possible D match to TRBD2 (6 bases). Germline CDR1 reads MNHEY; CDR2 reads SVGEGT. Trimming removed 5 bases at V and 6 bases at J, with 14 bases between. This CDR3 has 13 amino acids. The CDR3 nucleotides read TGTGCCAGCAGTGTCGTGGCGGGGATCGAGCAGTACTTC. Translating gives CASSVVAGIEQYF.

This clonotype was picked up a small number of times. V and J are TRBV11-3 and TRBJ2-7, with TRBD2 matching over 8 bases. Unmatched junction bases numbered 8, after V lost 4 bases and J lost 6 bases. From germline, CDR1 is SGHNT and CDR2 YENEEA. The CDR3 consists of 14 residues. The CDR3 DNA reads TGTGCCAGCAGCTCGGGACTAGATTCTGGCGAGCAGTACTTC. Encoded protein: CASSSGLDSGEQYF. The entire variable domain, with the rest obtained from reference TRBV11-3 and TRBJ2-7, is as follows: EAGVVQSPRYKIIEKKQPVAFWCNPISGHNTLYWYLQNLGQGPELLIRYENEEAVDDSQLPKDRFSAERLKGVDSTLKIQPAELGDSAVYLCASSSGLDSGEQYFGPGTRLTVT.